This TCR beta chain was sequenced during a study of STAT5B mutations in CD4+ large granular lymphocyte leukemia. About the research overall: Among healthy controls, a particular HLA allele went with more CDR3 'QG' motifs.

TCRdb keeps only in-frame clones here, not all; method: immunoSEQ multiplex PCR. The sample comprises approximately 35,000 clones, 76% of which are singletons, and roughly 6.9% rests with the top ten. The CDR3 totals 13 residues. Trimming stripped 0 bases from V and 4 bases from J, with 4 bases between. The germline V gene encodes CDR1 MNHEY and CDR2 SMNVEV (reference sequence). The chain employs TRBV27 and TRBJ1-3; D is unclear. The sample consisted of CD4+ T cells from blood buffy coats. The sequence was collected from a human donor in good health. The CDR3 DNA reads as TGTGCCAGCAGTTTATCGGGAGGAAACACCATATATTTT. Its translation is CASSLSGGNTIYF.